This T cell receptor beta chain was identified during a study of regulatory T cells in long-lasting Graves disease. Study-wide context: Those Graves' patients who were newly diagnosed had been on antithyroid drugs under 3 months.

Overall study findings and caveats: Persistent cases of Graves' showed reduced TCR diversity relative to newly diagnosed patients.

Time point noted: newly diagnosed GD, antithyroid drugs for less than 3 months. Making the TCR library involved RNA that had been extracted from PBMCs. The CDR3 runs 13 residues. Germline V gives CDR1 SGHTA, CDR2 FQGNSA. V was shortened by 3 bases and J by 10 bases, with 10 bases between the two germline ends. Both iRepertoire HTBI primers and Arm-PCR of CDR3 regions were used to build the TCR beta libraries. TCRdb re-called the multiplex PCR reads with MiXCR, one entry per CDR3 protein. The sample records roughly 520,000 distinct CDR3 sequences, around 12% being singletons. This clonotype was counted many times. What it binds is unknown. This sample also belongs to another study, concerning T cells in Graves' hyperthyroidism and ophthalmopathy. As that report states: An initial round of RT-PCR targeting the TCR CDR3 relied on the HTBI primer set. Appearing also in blood were most of the thyroid clonotypes expanded above 0.001.

The specimen comprised peripheral blood mononuclear cells (PBMCs), sampled at new diagnosis, from a patient treated with antithyroid drugs. The chain carries TRBV7-2 and TRBJ1-6; D remains unclear. This TCR came from a woman aged 30 to 39 with Graves disease. For the CDR3, the DNA is TGTGCCAGCAGCTTCAGCAGCCTCTCACCCCTCCACTTT. This codes for CASSFSSLSPLHF.